The 32 T cell receptor beta chains below all came from one sample that was sequenced in a study of T cell responses to AZD1222 COVID-19 vaccine (dated by TCRdb to 2020 to 2023). This specimen's time point label, per the study, means: baseline before first vaccination. Library preparation used the immunoSEQ multiplex PCR assay. TCRdb provides this immuneACCESS table in a form limited to in-frame rearrangements. Some clones are lacking; in checked studies, under half of them reflect an unresolved V gene, and why the rest are absent is not known. In this sample the table shows around 170,000 clones, approximately 90% of which occur a single time. The leading ten clones occupy over 1.2% of the sample. The input for sequencing was peripheral blood, taken on day 0 of AZD1222 vaccination. Every receptor here comes from an adult in good health.

This rearrangement joins TRBV28 to TRBJ2-1, with D possibly called TRBD1 or TRBD2 (6 bases each). Per the germline V gene, CDR1 is MDHEN and CDR2 is SYDVKM. Trimming took 7 bases from V and 4 from J, leaving 17 bases between them. The CDR3 runs 15 residues. CDR3 residues: CASTVGGQEYNEQFF. The CDR3 nucleotides read TGTGCCAGCACTGTCGGGGGACAAGAGTACAATGAGCAGTTCTTC.

The chain recombines TRBV4-1 with TRBJ1-3; 9 bases align to TRBD1. V was pared by 4 bases and J by 8 bases, with 3 bases of the junction left unmatched. Germline CDR1 is MGHRA and CDR2 is YSYEKL. This CDR3 contains 13 residues. The CDR3 spells CASSRRDRDTIYF. DNA of the CDR3: TGCGCCAGCAGCCGCCGGGACAGGGACACCATATATTTT.

This chain joins TRBV11-2 and TRBJ2-3; D may be TRBD1 or TRBD2 (6 bases each). V gave up 2 bases and J gave up 1 base, with 10 bases separating them. The CDR3 spans 15 residues. Germline lookup yields CDR1 SGHAT and CDR2 FQNNGV. In nucleotides, the CDR3 is TGTGCCAGCAGCTTATGGAGGGGGGGCACAGATACGCAGTATTTT. Its protein is CASSLWRGGTDTQYF.

This clone turned up a few times. The V call is TRBV11-3, the J call TRBJ2-1; tentative D call: TRBD2 (6 bases). The germline V and J ends were trimmed by 8 bases and 2 bases, with 10 bases remaining between them. CDR1 and CDR2 (germline): SGHNT, YENEEA. This CDR3 region has 13 residues. As DNA, the CDR3 is TGTGCCAGCGGGGGGTTGGCCTACAATGAGCAGTTCTTC. Its translation is CASGGLAYNEQFF.

The chain couples TRBV4-3 to TRBJ1-2, with 9 bases identical to TRBD1. J lost 8 bases, V lost 1 base, and 14 bases had no gene match. Germline CDR1 and CDR2: LGHNA and YSLEER. The CDR3 is made up of 17 amino acids. CDR3 amino acids: CASSQGSGTGRLRGYTF. DNA of the CDR3: TGCGCCAGCAGCCAAGGGTCCGGGACAGGGAGGTTGAGGGGCTACACCTTC.

This rearrangement joins TRBV12-3 or TRBV12-4 to TRBJ1-2, with TRBD1 as a possible D gene (5 bases). The CDR3 extends over 12 amino acids. Trimming left V 7 bases short and J 6 bases short, with 12 bases between. The CDR3 is CASTSTGDGYTF. CDR3 coding DNA: TGTGCCAGCACCTCTACGGGGGATGGCTACACCTTC.

This chain links TRBV11-3 with TRBJ1-1; D is uncertain. The CDR3 is 13 amino acids. Germline V gene data show CDR1 as SGHNT and CDR2 as YENEEA. V lost 3 bases to trimming and J lost 0 bases, with 5 bases between them. CDR3 loop: CASSFEMNTEAFF. The CDR3 coding sequence is TGTGCCAGCAGCTTTGAGATGAACACTGAAGCTTTCTTT. Full variable domain (rest looked up from reference TRBV11-3 and TRBJ1-1): EAGVVQSPRYKIIEKKQPVAFWCNPISGHNTLYWYLQNLGQGPELLIRYENEEAVDDSQLPKDRFSAERLKGVDSTLKIQPAELGDSAVYLCASSFEMNTEAFFGQGTRLTVV.

This sequence joins TRBV4-2 and TRBJ1-4; 8 bases match TRBD1. CDR3 length: 15 amino acids. The J segment lost 6 bases and the V segment lost 3 bases, leaving 6 bases of the junction unmatched. Germline assignment: CDR1 LGHNA and CDR2 YNFKEQ. CDR3 sequence (DNA): TGTGCCAGCAGCCAGGGGGACAGGCGGGATGAAAAACTGTTTTTT. Translating gives CASSQGDRRDEKLFF.

The chain combines TRBV28 with TRBJ1-6; TRBD1 agrees at 8 bases. Per germline, CDR1 MDHEN and CDR2 SYDVKM. The CDR3 is made up of 15 amino acids. J was trimmed by 1 base and V by 7 bases; bases with no gene match: 3. The CDR3 DNA reads TGTGCCAGCATCACAGGGGGATCCTATAATTCACCCCTCCACTTT. This translates into CASITGGSYNSPLHF.

This sequence joins TRBV5-1 and TRBJ1-5, with D uncertain. Trimming took 0 bases from V and 5 from J, leaving 9 bases between them. CDR3 length: 14 amino acids. Looked up from germline, CDR1 is SGHRS and CDR2 is YFSETQ. The CDR3 coding sequence is TGCGCCAGCAGCTTGGGAGATCGGCATCAGCCCCAGCATTTT. This encodes CASSLGDRHQPQHF.

The chain couples TRBV11-3 to TRBJ1-3; D is undetermined. Germline CDR1 and CDR2: SGHNT and YENEEA. This CDR3 has 14 amino acids. V lost 3 bases and J lost 4, with 10 bases in between. CDR3 residues: CASSFDLQGNTIYF. The CDR3 nucleotides are TGTGCCAGCAGCTTCGATCTGCAAGGAAACACCATATATTTT.

This clone has a handful of counts. The chain joins TRBV6-4 to TRBJ2-3; 8 nucleotides match TRBD2. The germline CDR1 and CDR2 sequences are MRHNA and SNTAGT. This CDR3 contains 15 residues. Unmatched junction bases numbered 5, after V lost 3 bases and J lost 3 bases. The CDR3 spells CASSDVGGATDTQYF. Written as DNA, the CDR3 is TGTGCCAGCAGTGATGTCGGGGGGGCTACAGATACGCAGTATTTT.

V is TRBV6-1 and J is TRBJ2-3; D is ambiguous. Germline-derived CDR1 and CDR2 are MNHNS and SASEGT. Trimming shortened V by 2 bases and J by 1 base, and 10 bases separated the two germline ends. CDR3 length: 15 residues. This CDR3 reads CASSEPDGRTDTQYF. DNA of the CDR3: TGTGCCAGCAGTGAACCGGACGGGCGCACAGATACGCAGTATTTT.

J is TRBJ1-1 and V is TRBV5-1, with D maybe TRBD1 (6 bases). The CDR3 is made up of 16 amino acids. The germline V gene has CDR1 SGHRS and CDR2 YFSETQ. V shed 4 bases and J shed 2 bases, with 18 bases lying between them. CDR3 sequence (DNA): TGCGCCAGCAGCCCGGGGGCCAGCTATACTAACACTGAAGCTTTCTTT. Protein product: CASSPGASYTNTEAFF.

The V call is TRBV10-3, the J call TRBJ1-6; perhaps TRBD1 as D (6 bases). The germline V gene has CDR1 ENHRY and CDR2 SYGVKD. Trimming removed 6 bases from V and 7 bases from J, with 13 bases in between. This CDR3 region has 14 residues. CDR3 DNA sequence: TGTGCCATCAGGCCGGGACAAATAAATTCACCCCTCCACTTT. Translated: CAIRPGQINSPLHF.

The genes are TRBV2 and TRBJ2-7, with D possibly TRBD1 on 5 matching bases. Germline CDR1 SNHLY, CDR2 FYNNEI. CDR3 length: 13 amino acids. Deletions cut 8 bases from V and 2 bases from J, with 13 bases between. The CDR3 sequence is CASHQGNAYEQYF. As DNA, the CDR3 is TGTGCCAGCCACCAGGGCAACGCCTACGAGCAGTACTTC. The whole variable domain, remainder taken from reference TRBV2 and TRBJ2-7, is EPEVTQTPSHQVTQMGQEVILRCVPISNHLYFYWYRQILGQKVEFLVSFYNNEISEKSEIFDDQFSVERPDGSNFTLKIRSTKLEDSAMYFCASHQGNAYEQYFGPGTRLTVT.

The genes are TRBV9 and TRBJ2-2; the D gene is possibly TRBD1 (5 bases). The CDR3 loop spans 17 amino acids. Trimming removed 0 bases from V and 3 bases from J, with 15 bases in between. CDR1 and CDR2 (germline): SGDLS, YYNGEE. The CDR3 DNA sequence: TGTGCCAGCAGCGTAGCTCAATCAGGGTTCTACACCGGGGAGCTGTTTTTT. As protein: CASSVAQSGFYTGELFF.

The V gene is TRBV19, the J gene TRBJ2-4; TRBD2 matches 13 bases. V lost 8 bases, J lost 8 bases, and 15 bases stayed unmatched. This CDR3 has 17 residues. Germline loops: CDR1 LNHDA, CDR2 SQIVND (reference sequence). The CDR3 here is CASRLAGGNEGADIQYF. The DNA of the CDR3 is TGTGCCAGTCGACTAGCGGGGGGCAACGAAGGGGCGGACATTCAGTACTTC.

This chain connects TRBV5-1 to TRBJ1-2; D remains unclear. The CDR3 is 12 residues long. V shed 1 base and J shed 2 bases, with 3 bases lying between them. Germline-derived CDR1 and CDR2 are SGHRS and YFSETQ. The CDR3 spells CASSLYNYGYTF. The CDR3 region has the DNA TGCGCCAGCAGCTTGTACAACTATGGCTACACCTTC.

The chain uses TRBV7-8 and TRBJ2-5; D unresolved. Trimming took 1 base from V and 0 from J, leaving 0 bases between them. The CDR3 is 12 amino acids. Germline-derived CDR1 and CDR2 are SGHVS and FQNEAQ. The CDR3 sequence is CASSLDQETQYF. The CDR3 region has the DNA TGTGCCAGCAGCTTAGACCAAGAGACCCAGTACTTC.

V usage is TRBV7-2 and J usage is TRBJ1-1; D ambiguous. The germline gives CDR1 SGHTA, CDR2 FQGNSA. This CDR3 region has 12 residues. V was pared by 4 bases and J by 7 bases, with 10 bases between. CDR3: CASSSKVVEAFF. DNA for the CDR3: TGTGCCAGCAGCTCCAAGGTCGTTGAAGCTTTCTTT. The full variable domain, with the rest looked up from reference TRBV7-2 and TRBJ1-1, is GAGVSQSPSNKVTEKGKDVELRCDPISGHTALYWYRQSLGQGLEFLIYFQGNSAPDKSGLPSDRFSAERTGGSVSTLTIQRTQQEDSAVYLCASSSKVVEAFFGQGTRLTVV.

This chain links TRBV6-1 with TRBJ1-2, with D unclear. V lost 1 base and J 8 bases, leaving 8 bases between the germline ends. CDR1 is MNHNS and CDR2 is SASEGT in the germline V gene. CDR3 length: 12 residues. The CDR3 is CASSEGFIGYTF. The CDR3 DNA is TGTGCCAGCAGTGAAGGATTTATAGGCTACACCTTC.

This clone has more than one count but fewer than ten. The chain links TRBV30 to TRBJ1-6, with TRBD1 as a possible D gene (5 bases). This CDR3 spans 15 amino acids. Germline V gene sequence: CDR1 GTSNPN, CDR2 SVGIG (reference sequence). V was pared by 3 bases and J by 9 bases, with 18 bases between. CDR3: CAWSAGGSGGSPLHF. The DNA of the CDR3 is TGTGCCTGGAGCGCGGGAGGCAGTGGGGGTTCACCCCTCCACTTT.

This chain joins TRBV9 and TRBJ1-6; D unclear. Germline CDR1 and CDR2: SGDLS and YYNGEE. The V gene lost 3 bases and the J gene lost 7 bases, with 20 bases spanning the gap. The CDR3 extends over 17 amino acids. This chain's CDR3 is CASSGSASGVLNSPLHF. In DNA form, the CDR3 reads TGTGCCAGCAGCGGATCTGCGTCCGGGGTCTTAAATTCACCCCTCCACTTT.

The CDR3 spells CASGPWGGDSPLHF. The CDR3 nucleotides are TGTGCCAGCGGGCCCTGGGGTGGGGATTCACCCCTCCACTTT. The chain employs TRBV27 and TRBJ1-6; D gene uncertain. Germline values: CDR1 MNHEY, CDR2 SMNVEV (reference sequence). V was cut by 8 bases and J by 8 bases, with 16 bases left in between. CDR3 size: 14 residues.

J is TRBJ2-2 and V is TRBV7-2; D uncertain. The CDR3 has 15 residues. Trimming shortened V by 1 base and J by 2 bases, and 8 bases separated the two germline ends. From germline, CDR1 is SGHTA and CDR2 FQGNSA. CDR3 amino acids: CASSLGTDNTGELFF. The CDR3 coding sequence is TGTGCCAGCAGCTTAGGGACGGATAACACCGGGGAGCTGTTTTTT.

A single count supports this clone. This chain uses TRBV6-4 with TRBJ1-4, with unresolved D. There are 18 residues in the CDR3. Germline values: CDR1 MRHNA, CDR2 SNTAGT. The germline V and J ends were trimmed by 6 bases and 0 bases, with 20 bases remaining between them. In DNA, the CDR3 is TGTGCCAGCAGCTGCTTGATGAGTTGGAGCGCAACTAATGAAAAACTGTTTTTT. Residues: CASSCLMSWSATNEKLFF.

This chain joins TRBV27 and TRBJ2-2; no clear D. CDR1 is MNHEY and CDR2 is SMNVEV in the germline V gene (reference sequence). The CDR3 extends over 13 amino acids. V shed 5 bases and J shed 4 bases, with 8 bases lying between them. CDR3 loop: CASSMQPTGELFF. CDR3 nucleotide sequence: TGTGCCAGCAGTATGCAGCCCACCGGGGAGCTGTTTTTT.

This clone was observed a handful of times. V and J are TRBV28 and TRBJ2-7; D is undetermined. CDR3 length equals 13 residues. Trimming stripped 8 bases from V and 2 bases from J, with 13 bases between. Germline values: CDR1 MDHEN, CDR2 SYDVKM. The CDR3 region has the DNA TGTGCCAGCGTGGCAGGATATACCTACGAGCAGTACTTC. It is translated as CASVAGYTYEQYF.

The chain is built from TRBV6-5 and TRBJ1-6; D unresolved. The CDR3 runs 14 residues. Trimming took off 6 bases at V and 7 bases at J, with 13 bases between the two ends. CDR1 is MNHEY, CDR2 SVGAGI, per germline. The CDR3 DNA reads as TGTGCCAGCAGAGGGAGCTACCTGAATTCACCCCTCCACTTT. It is translated as CASRGSYLNSPLHF.

The V and J genes are TRBV2 and TRBJ1-5; D is undetermined. The CDR3 contains 14 residues. V lost 7 bases and J lost 5, with 15 bases in between. CDR1 is SNHLY, CDR2 FYNNEI, per germline. CDR3: CASKVTSGYQPQHF. The CDR3, as DNA: TGTGCCAGCAAGGTTACTAGTGGGTATCAGCCCCAGCATTTT. The full variable domain, rest sourced from reference TRBV2 and TRBJ1-5, is EPEVTQTPSHQVTQMGQEVILRCVPISNHLYFYWYRQILGQKVEFLVSFYNNEISEKSEIFDDQFSVERPDGSNFTLKIRSTKLEDSAMYFCASKVTSGYQPQHFGDGTRLSIL.

This chain uses TRBV6-1 with TRBJ1-5; D remains ambiguous. From germline, CDR1 is MNHNS and CDR2 SASEGT. Trimming shortened V by 2 bases and J by 12 bases, and 8 bases separated the two germline ends. The CDR3 spans 11 residues. In nucleotides, the CDR3 is TGTGCCAGCAGTGAAACCGGGAACCAGCATTTT. This gives the protein CASSETGNQHF.